This entry lists 27 T cell receptor beta chains sequenced from one sample in a study of cytomegalovirus exposure and HLA in healthy donors. Use of 60 Vbeta and 13 Jbeta primers characterized the PCR. Clones were read by immunoSEQ multiplex PCR, and TCRdb kept only the in-frame ones, dropping some. The repertoire holds around 70,000 clones, with 60% to 80% as singletons. The sequenced sample consisted of PBMCs. The receptors shown here come from a girl aged 5 to 17 in good health and CMV-seropositive.

Note on this clone: Other DNA variants within this sample encode the same CDR3. The chain carries TRBV30 and TRBJ2-7; 9 positions agree with TRBD1. The CDR3 length is 14 residues. V was clipped by 3 bases and J by 7 bases; unmatched bases: 10. In germline, CDR1 is GTSNPN, CDR2 SVGIG (reference sequence). The CDR3 DNA follows: TGTGCCTGGAGCAAAGGACAGGGGAGCCATGAGCAGTACTTC. Protein product: CAWSKGQGSHEQYF.

The chain joins TRBV28 to TRBJ1-2, with 9 bases lining up with TRBD1. The CDR3 has 16 amino acids. Germline trimming cut 6 bases from V and 5 bases from J; bases unmatched to any gene: 13. CDR1 is MDHEN, CDR2 SYDVKM, per germline. For the CDR3, the DNA is TGTGCCAGCAGCCCCACACTGGGGACAGGGCTTTATGGCTACACCTTC. Its protein product is CASSPTLGTGLYGYTF.

The gene calls are TRBV5-6 and TRBJ2-1, with 10 bases identical to TRBD2. Germline V CDR1 and CDR2: SGHDT, YYEEEE. Germline trimming cut 1 base from V and 1 base from J; bases unmatched to any gene: 2. The CDR3 consists of 16 residues. In DNA form, the CDR3 reads TGTGCCAGCAGCTTGACAGCGGGGGGGTCCTACAATGAGCAGTTCTTC. Translation gives CASSLTAGGSYNEQFF.

The chain links TRBV7-6 to TRBJ2-5, with D uncertain. Looked up from germline, CDR1 is SGHVS and CDR2 is FNYEAQ. This CDR3 has 13 amino acids. V was pared by 1 base and J by 6 bases, with 9 bases between. This CDR3 reads CASSLGDEKTQYF. CDR3 in DNA: TGTGCCAGCAGCTTAGGCGATGAAAAGACCCAGTACTTC. Supplemented by reference TRBV7-6 and TRBJ2-5, the full variable domain reads GAGVSQSPRYKVTKRGQDVALRCDPISGHVSLYWYRQALGQGPEFLTYFNYEAQQDKSGLPNDRFSAERPEGSISTLTIQRTEQRDSAMYRCASSLGDEKTQYFGPGTRLLVL.

The rearrangement uses TRBV10-1 and TRBJ2-5; D is perhaps TRBD2 (7 bases). CDR1 and CDR2 from the germline V gene are WNHNN and SYGVQD (reference sequence). The CDR3 runs 14 residues. V lost 3 bases and J 1 base, leaving 9 bases between the germline ends. The DNA of the CDR3 is TGCGCCAGCAGTGACGGGGGGCCCCAAGAGACCCAGTACTTC. Amino acid sequence: CASSDGGPQETQYF.

This rearrangement joins TRBV29-1 to TRBJ2-1; 7 bases line up with TRBD2. There are 14 residues in the CDR3. Germline V CDR1 and CDR2: SQVTM, ANQGSEA. V lost 5 bases, J lost 5 bases, and 9 bases stayed unmatched. Here the CDR3 DNA reads TGCAGCGTTATATCGGGGGGTATAAACAATGAGCAGTTCTTC. It specifies CSVISGGINNEQFF.

V gene TRBV7-9 combines with J gene TRBJ2-7; TRBD2 matches at 7 bases. The junction had 11 bases not matched to a gene; V was cut back by 7 bases and J by 5 bases. Germline lookup yields CDR1 SEHNR and CDR2 FQNEAQ (reference sequence). This CDR3 spans 14 amino acids. The CDR3 DNA reads as TGTGCCAGCAACGATCTTTCCCGGGGGGACGAGCAGTACTTC. This sequence encodes CASNDLSRGDEQYF.

The chain joins TRBV7-2 to TRBJ2-7; TRBD1 is a possible D gene (6 bases). The germline V gene encodes CDR1 SGHTA and CDR2 FQGNSA. Trimming took 2 bases from V and 3 from J, leaving 11 bases between them. This CDR3 comprises 14 residues. DNA of the CDR3: TGTGCCAGCAGCTTATGGGACAACTACTACGAGCAGTACTTC. Translation: CASSLWDNYYEQYF.

There are a few counts of this clone. The chain is built from TRBV6-5 and TRBJ2-1, with a tentative D call TRBD1 (5 bases). V lost 3 bases, J lost 7 bases, and 7 bases lay in between. CDR1 is MNHEY and CDR2 is SVGAGI in the germline V gene. The CDR3 totals 12 residues. The chain's CDR3 is CASSYRGNEQFF. CDR3 in DNA: TGTGCCAGCAGTTATAGGGGTAATGAGCAGTTCTTC.

The rearrangement uses TRBV7-2 and TRBJ1-5; D is unclear. The V gene's germline CDR1 is SGHTA and CDR2 FQGNSA. This CDR3 has 14 residues. Trimming took 3 bases from V and 8 from J, leaving 14 bases between them. CDR3 sequence (DNA): TGTGCCAGCAGCTTTTCGGCCGGAGCGAAGCCCCAGCATTTT. Translating it yields CASSFSAGAKPQHF. The entire variable domain, with the rest obtained from reference TRBV7-2 and TRBJ1-5, is as follows: GAGVSQSPSNKVTEKGKDVELRCDPISGHTALYWYRQSLGQGLEFLIYFQGNSAPDKSGLPSDRFSAERTGGSVSTLTIQRTQQEDSAVYLCASSFSAGAKPQHFGDGTRLSIL.

This clone has a handful of counts. The chain employs TRBV7-9 and TRBJ1-3; 7 nucleotides match TRBD1. V was pared by 7 bases and J by 7 bases, with 7 bases of the junction left unmatched. Germline loops: CDR1 SEHNR, CDR2 FQNEAQ (reference sequence). CDR3 length: 13 residues. This chain's CDR3 is CASTRDSSNTIYF. For the CDR3, the DNA is TGTGCCAGCACCCGGGACAGCTCTAACACCATATATTTT.

This CDR3 is CASSWQAGSGYYEQYF. The CDR3 region has the DNA TGTGCCAGCAGCTGGCAGGCGGGTAGCGGTTACTACGAGCAGTACTTC. The J gene is TRBJ2-7, the V gene TRBV28, with D possibly being TRBD2 (6 bases). The V gene's germline CDR1 is MDHEN and CDR2 SYDVKM. The length of the CDR3 is 16 residues. With 6 bases removed from V and 3 bases from J, the gap between germline ends came to 21 bases.

This chain joins TRBV2 and TRBJ2-3; 7 bases are shared with TRBD1. Germline loops: CDR1 SNHLY, CDR2 FYNNEI. This CDR3 contains 14 residues. The junction had 8 bases not matched to a gene; V was cut back by 6 bases and J by 5 bases. The CDR3 bases are TGTGCCAGCAGAAGGGACAGACTTGGAGATACGCAGTATTTT. Encoded protein: CASRRDRLGDTQYF.

The chain recombines TRBV25-1 with TRBJ1-2; D call uncertain. Trimming took off 1 base at V and 7 bases at J, with 13 bases between the two ends. This CDR3 has 14 amino acids. CDR1 is MGHDK, CDR2 SYGVNS, per germline. CDR3 bases: TGTGCCAGCAGTGAATTGAGGAGTTCATCTGGCTACACCTTC. As protein: CASSELRSSSGYTF.

The chain links TRBV20-1 to TRBJ2-1; possible D gene TRBD2, 6 bases. Deletions cut 6 bases from V and 7 bases from J, with 10 bases between. Germline CDR1 is DFQATT and CDR2 is SNEGSKA (reference sequence). This CDR3 comprises 11 residues. CDR3 in amino acids: CSATAGNEQFF. CDR3 coding DNA: TGCAGTGCAACCGCGGGGAATGAGCAGTTCTTC.

This chain uses TRBV7-2 with TRBJ2-1, with D hard to call. Deletions cut 3 bases from V and 4 bases from J, with 7 bases between. CDR3 size: 13 residues. Germline V gene data show CDR1 as SGHTA and CDR2 as FQGNSA. The CDR3 here is CASSFNLYNEQFF. CDR3 nucleotide sequence: TGTGCCAGCAGCTTCAACTTATACAATGAGCAGTTCTTC. Using reference TRBV7-2 and TRBJ2-1 for the parts outside the CDR3, the full variable domain is GAGVSQSPSNKVTEKGKDVELRCDPISGHTALYWYRQSLGQGLEFLIYFQGNSAPDKSGLPSDRFSAERTGGSVSTLTIQRTQQEDSAVYLCASSFNLYNEQFFGPGTRLTVL.

This rearrangement joins TRBV28 to TRBJ2-7; 9 nucleotides line up with TRBD1. The CDR3 contains 16 residues. CDR1 and CDR2 (germline): MDHEN, SYDVKM. The ends lost 3 bases at V and 1 base at J; junction bases unmatched: 7. This CDR3 is CASSLFWTGESYEQYF. The CDR3 coding sequence is TGTGCCAGCAGTTTGTTTTGGACAGGGGAGTCCTACGAGCAGTACTTC.

V and J are TRBV13 and TRBJ1-5, with 8 bases that match TRBD1. In germline, CDR1 is PRHDT, CDR2 FYEKMQ (reference sequence). This CDR3 is built from 17 residues. V dropped 8 bases and J dropped 7; count of bases not matched to a gene: 19. The CDR3 sequence is CASLGKGGRGQRQPQHF. In DNA form, the CDR3 reads TGTGCCAGCCTAGGGAAAGGGGGCAGGGGGCAACGGCAGCCCCAGCATTTT.

V is TRBV28 and J is TRBJ1-5, with TRBD1 as a possible D gene (6 bases). Germline V CDR1 and CDR2: MDHEN, SYDVKM. CDR3 length equals 15 residues. The V and J ends lost 7 bases and 3 bases respectively, with 16 bases between them. The CDR3 reads CASKQGILVNQPQHF. The CDR3 DNA follows: TGTGCCAGCAAGCAGGGGATCCTAGTCAATCAGCCCCAGCATTTT.

In its sample, this clone was seen once. The rearrangement uses TRBV28 and TRBJ2-1; no clear D. Germline V gene lookup returns CDR1 MDHEN and CDR2 SYDVKM. CDR3 length equals 15 residues. The germline V and J ends were trimmed by 2 bases and 0 bases, with 8 bases remaining between them. In DNA form, the CDR3 reads TGTGCCAGCAGTTTACCCCGGAGCTCCTACAATGAGCAGTTCTTC. This codes for CASSLPRSSYNEQFF. Full variable domain (rest looked up from reference TRBV28 and TRBJ2-1): DVKVTQSSRYLVKRTGEKVFLECVQDMDHENMFWYRQDPGLGLRLIYFSYDVKMKEKGDIPEGYSVSREKKERFSLILESASTNQTSMYLCASSLPRSSYNEQFFGPGTRLTVL.

This chain uses TRBV18 with TRBJ2-7; the D gene is possibly TRBD2 (5 bases). CDR3 size: 11 residues. The V gene lost 5 bases and the J gene lost 3 bases, with 5 bases spanning the gap. Germline V gene sequence: CDR1 KGHSH, CDR2 LQKENI. The CDR3 loop is CASSGLYEQYF. Written as DNA, the CDR3 is TGTGCCAGCTCAGGACTCTACGAGCAGTACTTC. The variable domain in full, with the rest retrieved from reference TRBV18 and TRBJ2-7, is NAGVMQNPRHLVRRRGQEARLRCSPMKGHSHVYWYRQLPEEGLKFMVYLQKENIIDESGMPKERFSAEFPKEGPSILRIQQVVRGDSAAYFCASSGLYEQYFGPGTRLTVT.

The chain employs TRBV20-1 and TRBJ2-1; D unresolved. The V end was cut by 3 bases, the J end by 6 bases, with 6 bases between. Germline CDR1 DFQATT, CDR2 SNEGSKA (reference sequence). There are 11 residues in the CDR3. CDR3 coding DNA: TGCAGTGCTAGTCTTAGCAATGAGCAGTTCTTC. It is translated as CSASLSNEQFF.

This clone was seen more than once but under ten times. V usage is TRBV6-4 and J usage is TRBJ2-3, with 14 bases that match TRBD2. The V gene end was trimmed by 0 bases and the J gene end by 1 base; junction bases not matched to a gene: 0. The CDR3 spans 17 residues. Germline V gene data show CDR1 as MRHNA and CDR2 as SNTAGT. CDR3 DNA sequence: TGTGCCAGCAGTGACTCGACTAGCGGGGGGGGCACAGATACGCAGTATTTT. It translates to CASSDSTSGGGTDTQYF.

The V call is TRBV13, the J call TRBJ2-7, with TRBD2 identical over 9 bases. The CDR3 contains 14 residues. The junction had 8 bases not matched to a gene; V was cut back by 6 bases and J by 5 bases. CDR1 is PRHDT, CDR2 FYEKMQ, per germline (reference sequence). The CDR3 region has the DNA TGTGCCAGCAGGTGGCGGGGGGGCGGGAACGAGCAGTACTTC. Protein: CASRWRGGGNEQYF.

This clone was seen a few times. The V and J genes are TRBV7-7 and TRBJ2-3, with 15 bases aligning to TRBD2. Germline loops: CDR1 SSHAT, CDR2 FNYEAQ (reference sequence). CDR3 length: 14 amino acids. J was trimmed by 8 bases and V by 4 bases; bases with no gene match: 1. CDR3 bases: TGTGCCAGCAGCTCGGGACTAGCGGGGGGTACGCAGTATTTT. Translating gives CASSSGLAGGTQYF.

The CDR3 sequence is CASSRLAGDHNEQFF. CDR3 nucleotides: TGTGCCAGCAGCCGTCTAGCGGGGGACCACAATGAGCAGTTCTTC. V usage is TRBV6-1 and J usage is TRBJ2-1; 10 positions agree with TRBD2. Germline V lookup: CDR1 MNHNS, CDR2 SASEGT. The CDR3 contains 15 residues. The junction had 7 bases not matched to a gene; V was cut back by 6 bases and J by 5 bases.

The chain combines TRBV28 with TRBJ2-2; tentative D call: TRBD2 (6 bases). V lost 2 bases to trimming and J lost 2 bases, with 9 bases between them. Germline V CDR1 and CDR2: MDHEN, SYDVKM. This CDR3 contains 15 residues. CDR3 nucleotides: TGTGCCAGCAGTTTACCGGCGGGAAACACCGGGGAGCTGTTTTTT. It is translated as CASSLPAGNTGELFF.